One and the same sample provided the 13 T cell receptor beta chains below, sequenced in a study of identical twins. One entry per CDR3 protein, called by TCRdb with MiXCR from the 5' RACE reads. The table shows 550,000 to 700,000 distinct CDR3 sequences, with roughly 20% occurring only once. A further study also used this sample, focusing on T cells expressing NK-cell markers.

The sample comprised PBMCs. These receptors were obtained from a woman in her late teens or twenties in good health.

The chain carries TRBV20-1 and TRBJ2-7; possible D gene TRBD1, 5 bases. V shed 4 bases and J shed 6 bases, with 10 bases lying between them. The CDR3 spans 11 residues. Germline loops: CDR1 DFQATT, CDR2 SNEGSKA (reference sequence). CDR3 loop: CSATDTGEQYF. The CDR3 nucleotides read TGCAGTGCTACGGACACCGGCGAGCAGTACTTC.

The chain links TRBV20-1 to TRBJ2-1, with D possibly TRBD2 on 5 matching bases. The CDR3 contains 14 residues. CDR1 and CDR2 (germline): DFQATT, SNEGSKA (reference sequence). The germline V and J ends were trimmed by 6 bases and 5 bases, with 17 bases remaining between them. The CDR3 DNA is TGCAGTGCCACCTATCGCGGGCGGAACAATGAGCAGTTCTTC. Residues: CSATYRGRNNEQFF.

This clonotype has a handful of counts. This chain connects TRBV6-1 to TRBJ2-1; 8 positions match TRBD2. Germline CDR1 is MNHNS and CDR2 is SASEGT. V lost 6 bases to trimming and J lost 10 bases; unmatched junction nucleotides: 14. The CDR3 runs to 15 residues. The CDR3 loop is CASSPPSGGQEEQFF. The CDR3 nucleotides are TGTGCCAGCAGCCCCCCGTCGGGGGGGCAAGAAGAGCAGTTCTTC.

There are a few counts of this clonotype. This sequence joins TRBV12-3 or TRBV12-4 and TRBJ2-3; no reliable D call. Trimming took off 3 bases at V and 4 bases at J, with 14 bases between the two ends. The CDR3 sequence is 15 residues long. CDR3 sequence: CASSFPDEVSDTQYF. CDR3 bases: TGTGCCAGCAGTTTCCCGGACGAGGTCTCAGATACGCAGTATTTT.

This sequence joins TRBV20-1 and TRBJ2-3; a weak D match, TRBD2 (6 bases). Trimming removed 0 bases from V and 2 bases from J, with 18 bases in between. There are 17 residues in the CDR3. Germline CDR1 is DFQATT and CDR2 is SNEGSKA (reference sequence). The CDR3 coding sequence is TGCAGTGCTAGAGATATGGGCGGGACCACCCCCACAGATACGCAGTATTTT. This codes for CSARDMGGTTPTDTQYF.

This chain connects TRBV10-1 to TRBJ1-1; 11 bases line up with TRBD1. The CDR3 is made up of 14 amino acids. Germline-derived CDR1 and CDR2 are WNHNN and SYGVQD (reference sequence). Trimming at V came to 6 bases and at J to 8 bases, leaving 8 bases not matched to a gene. CDR3 DNA: TGCGCCAGCAGGGCCGGGACAGGGGGATCGGAAGCTTTCTTT. It encodes CASRAGTGGSEAFF.

This clonotype was counted many times. The rearrangement uses TRBV12-3 or TRBV12-4 and TRBJ2-2; maybe TRBD1 (5 bases). The CDR3 has 15 amino acids. Trimming left V 6 bases short and J 3 bases short, with 14 bases between. CDR3 DNA: TGTGCCAGCAGATTGACAGACAGAGACACCGGGGAGCTGTTTTTT. This gives the protein CASRLTDRDTGELFF.

The chain uses TRBV3-1 and TRBJ2-7; D call uncertain. The V end was cut by 3 bases, the J end by 5 bases, with 5 bases between. Germline CDR1 LGHDT, CDR2 YNNKEL (reference sequence). The length of the CDR3 is 11 residues. The CDR3 coding sequence is TGTGCCAGCAGCCACCAGAACGAGCAGTACTTC. Protein: CASSHQNEQYF.

This clonotype was counted only a few times. The V call is TRBV6-6, the J call TRBJ1-1; 8 bases line up with TRBD1. CDR3 length equals 12 residues. The V gene's germline CDR1 is MNHNY and CDR2 SVGAGI (reference sequence). V lost 6 bases and J lost 6; bases outside the gene matches: 3. In nucleotides, the CDR3 is TGTGCCAGCAGGCCGACAGGGGCTGAAGCTTTCTTT. Translation gives CASRPTGAEAFF.

V is TRBV20-1 and J is TRBJ2-5; perhaps TRBD2 as D (7 bases). Per the germline V gene, CDR1 is DFQATT and CDR2 is SNEGSKA (reference sequence). The CDR3 length is 16 residues. The germline V and J ends were trimmed by 6 bases and 1 base, with 21 bases remaining between them. The CDR3, as DNA: TGCAGTGCCCAGGGGCTGGGAGGGTACTCCCAAGAGACCCAGTACTTC. Protein sequence: CSAQGLGGYSQETQYF.

The chain couples TRBV10-3 to TRBJ2-7; D may be TRBD2 (5 bases). V was cut by 11 bases and J by 0 bases, with 23 bases left in between. This CDR3 region has 16 residues. The germline V gene has CDR1 ENHRY and CDR2 SYGVKD. In nucleotides, the CDR3 is TGTGCCGTTTCCAAGGCGGCTAGCCAGTACTCCTACGAGCAGTACTTC. Residues: CAVSKAASQYSYEQYF.

CDR3 in DNA: TGTGCCAGCAGCTCCCTACAACTAGCGGAAGGCACAGATACGCAGTATTTT. Protein: CASSSLQLAEGTDTQYF. The chain links TRBV7-8 to TRBJ2-3, with TRBD2 identical over 8 bases. The CDR3 has 17 amino acids. V lost 4 bases, J lost 1 base, and 10 bases stayed unmatched. Per germline, CDR1 SGHVS and CDR2 FQNEAQ.

The chain couples TRBV6-5 to TRBJ1-2, with D hard to call. Germline values: CDR1 MNHEY, CDR2 SVGAGI. V lost 10 bases to trimming and J lost 8 bases, with 11 bases between them. This CDR3 is built from 10 residues. The CDR3 DNA reads TGTGCCACCTTTACCCGGGGCTACACCTTC. Translating gives CATFTRGYTF.